Following are 16 T cell receptor beta chains from one sample sequenced in a study of monozygotic twins with inflammatory bowel disease (dated 2019 in TCRdb). Libraries came from 5' RACE. Sequencing relied on an Illumina HiSeq 2500. TCRdb reanalyzed the reads, keeping one entry per CDR3 protein sequence and omitting DNA. This specimen's table enumerates some 150,000 distinct CDR3 sequences. The ten top clones hold roughly 2.6% of the sample. Sequences were obtained from blood. The receptors shown here come from a human donor with ulcerative colitis or Crohn's disease, or a healthy co-twin of an affected twin (not recorded which).

The genes are TRBV9 and TRBJ2-7; TCRdb selects TRBD2, and the lack of DNA leaves this call unchecked. Germline V gene sequence: CDR1 SGDLS, CDR2 YYNGEE. CDR3 length: 14 amino acids. The CDR3 loop reads CASTRTSQVDEQYF.

The chain links TRBV7-2 to TRBJ1-6; there is no DNA to check the TCRdb D call of TRBD1. Germline V gives CDR1 SGHTA, CDR2 FQGNSA. This CDR3 comprises 14 residues. CDR3 region: CASSGAYRGSPLHF.

The gene calls are TRBV28 and TRBJ2-1; TCRdb's D call, TRBD2, is unchecked because there is no DNA. Germline-derived CDR1 and CDR2 are MDHEN and SYDVKM. This CDR3 is 16 amino acids long. CDR3 sequence reads: CASSTRLAGVLDEQFF.

This chain uses TRBV20-1 with TRBJ1-6. This CDR3 region has 11 residues. Germline V gene lookup returns CDR1 DFQATT and CDR2 SNEGSKA (reference sequence). Here the CDR3 reads CSATWAGPLHF.

The chain joins TRBV5-4 to TRBJ2-6; TCRdb selects TRBD2, and the lack of DNA leaves this call unchecked. The CDR3 has 17 residues. Germline lookup yields CDR1 SGHNT and CDR2 YYREEE (reference sequence). CDR3 sequence: CASSFGGASSGANVLTF.

The rearrangement links TRBV11-2 to TRBJ2-5; TCRdb's D call of TRBD1 is untestable without DNA. CDR1 and CDR2 (germline): SGHAT, FQNNGV. The CDR3 runs 14 residues. CDR3 residues: CASSFAGTEETQYF.

The chain has TRBV7-2 and TRBJ2-3; the TCRdb call, TRBD2, lacks DNA for checking. Looked up from germline, CDR1 is SGHTA and CDR2 is FQGNSA. The CDR3 contains 15 residues. The chain's CDR3 is CASSRGGASTDTQYF.

The gene calls are TRBV24-1 and TRBJ2-6; TCRdb reports TRBD2, a call that lacks DNA to check it against. This CDR3 region has 20 residues. The germline gives CDR1 KGHDR, CDR2 SFDVKD. Here the CDR3 reads CATSDPGLAGGPYGANVLTF.

This chain uses TRBV30 with TRBJ1-3. The CDR3 covers 15 residues. Germline CDR1 GTSNPN, CDR2 SVGIG (reference sequence). This CDR3 is CAWSRRISSGNTIYF.

This chain uses TRBV10-3 with TRBJ1-5; TCRdb calls TRBD1, which cannot be checked without DNA. This CDR3 has 13 amino acids. In germline, CDR1 is ENHRY, CDR2 SYGVKD. CDR3 protein: CAISWDINQPQHF.

The chain recombines TRBV18 with TRBJ2-3; TCRdb lists TRBD1, though no DNA is available to test this call. The length of the CDR3 is 17 residues. The germline V gene encodes CDR1 KGHSH and CDR2 LQKENI. This CDR3 is CASSPPPSLARTDTQYF. Based on the CDR3 plus reference TRBV18 and TRBJ2-3, the full variable domain is NAGVMQNPRHLVRRRGQEARLRCSPMKGHSHVYWYRQLPEEGLKFMVYLQKENIIDESGMPKERFSAEFPKEGPSILRIQQVVRGDSAAYFCASSPPPSLARTDTQYFGPGTRLTVL.

The V and J genes are TRBV28 and TRBJ2-1; TCRdb proposes TRBD1, but this gene call is untestable without DNA. This CDR3 spans 16 amino acids. The germline CDR1 and CDR2 sequences are MDHEN and SYDVKM. CDR3 residues: CASIPQGTSRYNEQFF.

The chain recombines TRBV11-2 with TRBJ2-3; absent DNA, TCRdb's TRBD1 call cannot be checked. The germline CDR1 and CDR2 sequences are SGHAT and FQNNGV. This CDR3 region has 16 residues. The CDR3 here is CASSLAGGAHTDTQYF.

V is TRBV9 and J is TRBJ1-2; TCRdb's assignment of TRBD1 cannot be checked, as there is no DNA. From germline, CDR1 is SGDLS and CDR2 YYNGEE. This CDR3 has 16 amino acids. CDR3 loop: CASSVGAPGQEYGYTF.

The rearrangement joins TRBV20-1 to TRBJ1-5. Looked up from germline, CDR1 is DFQATT and CDR2 is SNEGSKA (reference sequence). The CDR3 length is 15 residues. CDR3: CSARAGWELNQPQHF.

This rearrangement joins TRBV18 to TRBJ1-1. The CDR3 is made up of 13 amino acids. Germline V gene lookup returns CDR1 KGHSH and CDR2 LQKENI. The CDR3 sequence is CASSPREGGEAFF.